This T cell receptor beta chain comes out of a study of PD-1 blockade in classical Hodgkin lymphoma. Assay used: immunoSEQ multiplex PCR; TCRdb lists only in-frame clones, some missing. The sample includes some 5,500 clones, less than 55% of them seen just once. Study findings and constraints: Complete responders' baseline diversity resembled that of newly diagnosed patients.

V was clipped by 5 bases and J by 4 bases; unmatched bases: 10. The germline V gene has CDR1 MDHEN and CDR2 SYDVKM. The CDR3 totals 15 residues. Points on this clone: Its antigen is not identified.

Relapse after autologous stem cell transplantation occurred in every patient, and brentuximab vedotin exposure varied. Investigators obtained CD8+ T cells from thawed PBMCs by magnetic negative selection. The chain has TRBV28 and TRBJ2-5, with TRBD1 matching over 7 bases. The clonotype was recovered from a human donor with classical Hodgkin lymphoma. The source was CD8+ T cells from blood, collected at baseline. CDR3 bases: TGTGCCAGCAGTGCGCACACAGGGGACGGAGAGACCCAGTACTTC. Protein: CASSAHTGDGETQYF.